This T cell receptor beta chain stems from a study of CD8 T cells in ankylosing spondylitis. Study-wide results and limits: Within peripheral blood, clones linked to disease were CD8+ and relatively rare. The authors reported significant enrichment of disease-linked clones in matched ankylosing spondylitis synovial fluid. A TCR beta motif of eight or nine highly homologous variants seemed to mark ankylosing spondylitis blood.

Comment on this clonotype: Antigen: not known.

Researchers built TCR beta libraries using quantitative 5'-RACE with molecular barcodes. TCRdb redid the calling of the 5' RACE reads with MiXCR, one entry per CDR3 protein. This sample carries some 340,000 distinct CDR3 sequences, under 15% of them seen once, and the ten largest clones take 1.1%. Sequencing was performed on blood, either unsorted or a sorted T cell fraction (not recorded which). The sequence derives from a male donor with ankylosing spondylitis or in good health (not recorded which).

In DNA form, the CDR3 reads TGCGCCAGCAGCATAAGACAGGACACTGAAGCTTTCTTT. Its translation is CASSIRQDTEAFF. The chain uses TRBV5-1 and TRBJ1-1; D is possibly TRBD1 (6 bases). V lost 4 bases to trimming and J lost 3 bases, with 10 bases between them. The CDR3 contains 13 residues. The germline V gene encodes CDR1 SGHRS and CDR2 YFSETQ.